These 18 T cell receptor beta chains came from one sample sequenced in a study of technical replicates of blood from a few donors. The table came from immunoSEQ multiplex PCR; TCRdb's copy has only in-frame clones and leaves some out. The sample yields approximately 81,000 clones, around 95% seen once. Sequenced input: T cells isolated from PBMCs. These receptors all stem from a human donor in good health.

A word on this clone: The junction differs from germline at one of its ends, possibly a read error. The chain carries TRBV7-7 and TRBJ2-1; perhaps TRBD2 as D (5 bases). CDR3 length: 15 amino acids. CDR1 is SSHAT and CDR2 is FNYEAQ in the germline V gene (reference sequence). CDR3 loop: CASSSSLSSYNEQFF. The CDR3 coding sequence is TGTGCTAGCAGCTCTAGCCTTAGCTCCTACAATGAGCAGTTCTTC.

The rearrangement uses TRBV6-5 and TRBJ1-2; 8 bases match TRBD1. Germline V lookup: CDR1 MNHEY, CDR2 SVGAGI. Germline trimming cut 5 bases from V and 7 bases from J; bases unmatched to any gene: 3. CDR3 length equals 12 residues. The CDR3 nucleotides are TGTGCCAGCAGTCGGACAGGGACTGGCTACACCTTC. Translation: CASSRTGTGYTF.

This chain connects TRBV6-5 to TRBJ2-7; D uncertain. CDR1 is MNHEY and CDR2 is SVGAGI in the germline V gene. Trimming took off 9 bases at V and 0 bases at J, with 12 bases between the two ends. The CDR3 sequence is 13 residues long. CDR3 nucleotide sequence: TGTGCCAGTTCAGCGCTCAGCTCCTACGAGCAGTACTTC. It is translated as CASSALSSYEQYF.

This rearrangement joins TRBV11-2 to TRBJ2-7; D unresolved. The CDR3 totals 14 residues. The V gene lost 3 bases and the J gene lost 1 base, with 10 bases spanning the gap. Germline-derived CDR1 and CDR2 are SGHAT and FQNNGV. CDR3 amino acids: CASSFPGRSYEQYF. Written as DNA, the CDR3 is TGTGCCAGCAGCTTTCCCGGCAGGTCCTACGAGCAGTACTTC.

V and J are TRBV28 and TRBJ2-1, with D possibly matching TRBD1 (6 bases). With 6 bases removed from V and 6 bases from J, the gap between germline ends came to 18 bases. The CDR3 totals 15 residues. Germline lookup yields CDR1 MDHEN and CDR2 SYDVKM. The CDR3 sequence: CASSVPGEGPNEQFF. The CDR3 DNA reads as TGTGCCAGCAGCGTACCAGGGGAAGGCCCCAATGAGCAGTTCTTC.

DNA of the CDR3: TGTGCCAGCAGCTTCGCGACGGGAGCCACAGATACGCAGTATTTT. This translates into CASSFATGATDTQYF. This chain links TRBV5-6 with TRBJ2-3; D might be TRBD2 (6 bases). The length of the CDR3 is 15 residues. Germline assignment: CDR1 SGHDT and CDR2 YYEEEE. The V end was cut by 2 bases, the J end by 2 bases, with 12 bases between.

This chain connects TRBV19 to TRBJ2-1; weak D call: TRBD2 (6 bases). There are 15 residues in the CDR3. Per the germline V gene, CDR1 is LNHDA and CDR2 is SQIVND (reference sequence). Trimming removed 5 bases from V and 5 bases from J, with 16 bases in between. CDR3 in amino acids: CASSVRLGLHNEQFF. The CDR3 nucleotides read TGTGCCAGTAGTGTTAGACTAGGACTCCACAATGAGCAGTTCTTC.

CDR3 protein: CASSQDFPGRGHEQYF. CDR3 sequence (DNA): TGCGCCAGCAGCCAAGATTTTCCCGGGAGGGGCCACGAGCAGTACTTC. The chain links TRBV4-3 to TRBJ2-7, with 8 bases aligning to TRBD2. Germline CDR1 reads LGHNA; CDR2 reads YSLEER. The CDR3 is 16 residues long. J gave up 5 bases and V 0 bases, and 9 bases lay outside the gene matches.

The CDR3 protein is CASSLVQERYSGANVLTF. The CDR3 DNA reads TGCGCCAGCAGCTTGGTACAGGAAAGATACTCTGGGGCCAACGTCCTGACTTTC. The chain combines TRBV5-1 with TRBJ2-6; perhaps TRBD1 as D (5 bases). V was cut by 0 bases and J by 0 bases, with 13 bases left in between. Germline values: CDR1 SGHRS, CDR2 YFSETQ. The length of the CDR3 is 18 residues. The full variable domain, rest sourced from reference TRBV5-1 and TRBJ2-6, is KAGVTQTPRYLIKTRGQQVTLSCSPISGHRSVSWYQQTPGQGLQFLFEYFSETQRNKGNFPGRFSGRQFSNSRSEMNVSTLELGDSALYLCASSLVQERYSGANVLTFGAGSRLTVL.

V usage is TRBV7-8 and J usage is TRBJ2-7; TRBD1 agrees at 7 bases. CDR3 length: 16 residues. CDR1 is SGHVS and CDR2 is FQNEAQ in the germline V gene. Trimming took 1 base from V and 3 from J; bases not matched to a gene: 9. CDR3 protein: CASSLGVGQGVYEQYF. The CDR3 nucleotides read TGTGCCAGCAGCTTAGGTGTAGGGCAGGGGGTCTACGAGCAGTACTTC.

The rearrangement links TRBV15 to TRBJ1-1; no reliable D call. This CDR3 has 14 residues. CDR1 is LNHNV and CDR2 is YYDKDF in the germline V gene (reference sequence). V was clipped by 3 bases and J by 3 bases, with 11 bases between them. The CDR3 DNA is TGTGCCACCAGCAGCCCTAATAGAGACACTGAAGCTTTCTTT. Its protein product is CATSSPNRDTEAFF.

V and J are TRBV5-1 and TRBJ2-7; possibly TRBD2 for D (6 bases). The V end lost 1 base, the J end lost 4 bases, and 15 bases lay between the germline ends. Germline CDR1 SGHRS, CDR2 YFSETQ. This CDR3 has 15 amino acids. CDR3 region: CASSLPREIQYEQYF. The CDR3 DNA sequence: TGCGCCAGCAGCTTGCCTCGGGAGATCCAATACGAGCAGTACTTC.

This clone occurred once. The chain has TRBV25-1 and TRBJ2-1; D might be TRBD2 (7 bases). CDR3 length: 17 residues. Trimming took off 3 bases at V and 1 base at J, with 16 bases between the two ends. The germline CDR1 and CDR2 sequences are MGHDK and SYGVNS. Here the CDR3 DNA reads TGTGCCAGCAGTGACGCTCGAGGGGGGGGATCCTACAATGAGCAGTTCTTC. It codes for CASSDARGGGSYNEQFF.

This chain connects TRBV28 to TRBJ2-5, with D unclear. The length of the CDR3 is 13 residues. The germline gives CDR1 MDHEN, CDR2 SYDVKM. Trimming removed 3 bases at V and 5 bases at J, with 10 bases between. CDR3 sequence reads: CASSFLSPETQYF. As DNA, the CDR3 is TGTGCCAGCAGTTTTCTATCCCCTGAGACCCAGTACTTC.

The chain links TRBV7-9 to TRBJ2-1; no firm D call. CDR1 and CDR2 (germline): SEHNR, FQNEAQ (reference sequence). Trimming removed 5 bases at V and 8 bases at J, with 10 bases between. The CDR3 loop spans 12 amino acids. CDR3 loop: CASSALVYEQFF. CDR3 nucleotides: TGTGCCAGCAGCGCGCTAGTCTATGAGCAGTTCTTC.

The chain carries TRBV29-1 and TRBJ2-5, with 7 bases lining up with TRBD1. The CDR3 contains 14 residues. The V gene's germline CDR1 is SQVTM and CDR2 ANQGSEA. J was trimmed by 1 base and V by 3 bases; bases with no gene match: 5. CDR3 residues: CSVDGTEVQETQYF. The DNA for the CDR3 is TGCAGCGTTGATGGGACAGAAGTCCAAGAGACCCAGTACTTC. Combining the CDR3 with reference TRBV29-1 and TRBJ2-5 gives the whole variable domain SAVISQKPSRDICQRGTSLTIQCQVDSQVTMMFWYRQQPGQSLTLIATANQGSEATYESGFVIDKFPISRPNLTFSTLTVSNMSPEDSSIYLCSVDGTEVQETQYFGPGTRLLVL.

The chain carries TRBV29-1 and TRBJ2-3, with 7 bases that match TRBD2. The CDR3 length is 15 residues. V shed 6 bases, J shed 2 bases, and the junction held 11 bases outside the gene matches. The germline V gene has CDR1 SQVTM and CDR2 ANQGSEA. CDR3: CSVLQSGKDTDTQYF. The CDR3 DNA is TGCAGCGTACTACAAAGCGGGAAGGACACAGATACGCAGTATTTT.

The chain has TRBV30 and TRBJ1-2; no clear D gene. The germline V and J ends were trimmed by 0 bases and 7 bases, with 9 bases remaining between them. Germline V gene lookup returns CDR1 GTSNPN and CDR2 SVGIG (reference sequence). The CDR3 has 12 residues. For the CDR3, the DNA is TGTGCCTGGAGTGTACTCGGAGTTGGCTACACCTTC. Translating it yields CAWSVLGVGYTF.